This TCR beta chain was captured in a study of cytomegalovirus exposure and HLA in healthy donors. About this clone itself: The target antigen is unknown.

The PCR employed 60 Vbeta primers together with 13 Jbeta primers. Only in-frame clones appear in the TCRdb table, and some are missing; sequencing was by immunoSEQ multiplex PCR. In the table there are 100,000 to 130,000 clones, 82% of which are singletons. The V gene end was trimmed by 6 bases and the J gene end by 6 bases; junction bases not matched to a gene: 7. The CDR3 has 13 residues. Germline V gene lookup returns CDR1 MNHNS and CDR2 SASEGT. All the people who gave samples were healthy bone marrow donors. Study conclusions and caveats: Looking again later, the authors saw that most CMV-associated TCR beta chains seemed HLA-restricted. Donor immune exposure was known only as CMV serostatus. Earlier analysis yielded a pattern in which most TCR beta V segments were productive about 90% or about 30% of the time.

Sequences were obtained from PBMCs. The chain is built from TRBV6-1 and TRBJ1-2; TRBD1 aligns across 7 bases. This TCR was sampled from a man aged 30-40 years in good health and CMV-seropositive. The DNA of the CDR3 is TGTGCCAGCAGGCAACAGGGGTGGAATGGCTACACCTTC. Protein sequence: CASRQQGWNGYTF.